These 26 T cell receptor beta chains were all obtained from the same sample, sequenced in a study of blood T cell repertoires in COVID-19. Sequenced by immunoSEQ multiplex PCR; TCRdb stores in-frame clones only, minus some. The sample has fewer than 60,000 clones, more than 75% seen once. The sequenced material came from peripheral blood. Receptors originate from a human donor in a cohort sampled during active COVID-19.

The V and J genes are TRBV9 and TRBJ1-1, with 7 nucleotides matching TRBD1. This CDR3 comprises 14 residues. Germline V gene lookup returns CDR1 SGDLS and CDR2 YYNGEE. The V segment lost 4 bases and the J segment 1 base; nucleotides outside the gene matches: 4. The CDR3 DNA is TGTGCCAGCAGCCAGGGGGGTGGGAACACTGAAGCTTTCTTT. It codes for CASSQGGGNTEAFF.

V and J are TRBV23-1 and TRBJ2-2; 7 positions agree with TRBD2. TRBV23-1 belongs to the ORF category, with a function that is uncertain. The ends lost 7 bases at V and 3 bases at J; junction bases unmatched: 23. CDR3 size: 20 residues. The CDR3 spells CASTGPARGGPGGDTGELFF. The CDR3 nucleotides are TGCGCCAGCACCGGCCCAGCTAGGGGAGGGCCGGGCGGCGACACCGGGGAGCTGTTTTTT.

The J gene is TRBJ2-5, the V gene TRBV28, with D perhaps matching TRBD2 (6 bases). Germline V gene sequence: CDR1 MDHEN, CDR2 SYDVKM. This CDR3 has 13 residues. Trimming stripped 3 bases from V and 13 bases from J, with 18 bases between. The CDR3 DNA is TGTGCCAGCAGTTTGGACCTAGGTGGAGGGTGGTACTTC. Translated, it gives CASSLDLGGGWYF.

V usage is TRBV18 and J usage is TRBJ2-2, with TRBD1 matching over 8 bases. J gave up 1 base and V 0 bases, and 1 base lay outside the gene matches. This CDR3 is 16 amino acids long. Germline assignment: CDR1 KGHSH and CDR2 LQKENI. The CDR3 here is CASSPPGTGNTGELFF. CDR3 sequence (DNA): TGTGCCAGCTCACCACCCGGGACAGGGAACACCGGGGAGCTGTTTTTT.

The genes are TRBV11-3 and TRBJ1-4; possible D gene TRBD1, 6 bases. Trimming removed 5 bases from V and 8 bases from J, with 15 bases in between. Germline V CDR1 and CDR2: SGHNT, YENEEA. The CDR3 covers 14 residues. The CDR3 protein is CASSLRGGHEKLFF. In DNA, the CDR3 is TGTGCCAGCAGCCTTAGGGGGGGCCACGAAAAACTGTTTTTT. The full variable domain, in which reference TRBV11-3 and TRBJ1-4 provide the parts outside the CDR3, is EAGVVQSPRYKIIEKKQPVAFWCNPISGHNTLYWYLQNLGQGPELLIRYENEEAVDDSQLPKDRFSAERLKGVDSTLKIQPAELGDSAVYLCASSLRGGHEKLFFGSGTQLSVL.

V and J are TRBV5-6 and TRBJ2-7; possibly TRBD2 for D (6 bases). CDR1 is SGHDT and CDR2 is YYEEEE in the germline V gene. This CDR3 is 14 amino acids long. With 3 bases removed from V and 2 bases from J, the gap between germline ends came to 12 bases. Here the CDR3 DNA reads TGTGCCAGCAGCTCCGGGACTGCCACCTACGAGCAGTACGTC. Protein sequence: CASSSGTATYEQYV.

CDR3 nucleotide sequence: TGTGCCAGCAGTCGCGGGGGCTCCACCTCGGATTCCTACGAGCAGTACTTC. Translation: CASSRGGSTSDSYEQYF. This rearrangement joins TRBV27 to TRBJ2-7, with a tentative D call TRBD2 (7 bases). Trimming shortened V by 5 bases and J by 1 base, and 21 bases separated the two germline ends. The germline V gene encodes CDR1 MNHEY and CDR2 SMNVEV (reference sequence). The CDR3 is made up of 17 amino acids.

CDR3 sequence: CASSQQTGTDTQYF. The DNA of the CDR3 is TGCGCCAGCAGCCAGCAGACAGGCACAGATACGCAGTATTTT. The chain uses TRBV5-1 and TRBJ2-3, with TRBD1 as a possible D gene (5 bases). Germline V gene lookup returns CDR1 SGHRS and CDR2 YFSETQ. Trimming pared 4 bases from V and 1 base from J, leaving 10 bases between. The CDR3 extends over 14 amino acids.

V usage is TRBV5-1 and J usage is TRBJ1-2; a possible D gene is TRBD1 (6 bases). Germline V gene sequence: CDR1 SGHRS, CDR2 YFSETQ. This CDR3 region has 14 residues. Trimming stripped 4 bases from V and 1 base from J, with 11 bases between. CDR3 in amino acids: CASSQGQLNYGYTF. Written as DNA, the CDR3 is TGCGCCAGCAGCCAAGGACAGCTTAACTATGGCTACACCTTC. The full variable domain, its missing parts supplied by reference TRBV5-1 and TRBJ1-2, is KAGVTQTPRYLIKTRGQQVTLSCSPISGHRSVSWYQQTPGQGLQFLFEYFSETQRNKGNFPGRFSGRQFSNSRSEMNVSTLELGDSALYLCASSQGQLNYGYTFGSGTRLTVV.

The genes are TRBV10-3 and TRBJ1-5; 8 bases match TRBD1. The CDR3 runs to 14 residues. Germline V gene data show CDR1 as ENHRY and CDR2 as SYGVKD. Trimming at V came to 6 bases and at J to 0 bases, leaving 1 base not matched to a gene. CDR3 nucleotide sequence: TGTGCCATCAGGGACAGGGATAGCAATCAGCCCCAGCATTTT. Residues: CAIRDRDSNQPQHF.

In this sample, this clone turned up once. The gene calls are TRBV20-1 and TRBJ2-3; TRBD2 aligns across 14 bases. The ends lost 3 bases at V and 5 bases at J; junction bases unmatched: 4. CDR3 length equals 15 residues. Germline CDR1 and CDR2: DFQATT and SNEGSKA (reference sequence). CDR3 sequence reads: CSASTGTSGRDTQYF. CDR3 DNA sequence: TGCAGTGCTAGTACCGGGACTAGCGGGAGAGATACGCAGTATTTT.

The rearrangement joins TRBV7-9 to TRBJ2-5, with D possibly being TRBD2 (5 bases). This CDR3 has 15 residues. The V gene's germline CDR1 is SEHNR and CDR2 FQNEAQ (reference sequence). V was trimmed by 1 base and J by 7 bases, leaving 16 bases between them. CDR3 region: CASSLGVEVSRTQYF. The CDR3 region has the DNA TGTGCCAGCAGCTTAGGGGTGGAGGTGTCGAGGACCCAGTACTTC.

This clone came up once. CDR3 in DNA: TGTGCCAGCAGCCATGGGGAGTTGGTCACCGGGGAGCTGTTTTTT. Residues: CASSHGELVTGELFF. The rearrangement joins TRBV3-1 (or the pseudogene TRBV3-2) to TRBJ2-2, with TRBD2 as a possible D gene (5 bases). CDR3 size: 15 residues. Trimming stripped 3 bases from V and 4 bases from J, with 12 bases between. CDR1 and CDR2 from the germline V gene are LGHDT and YNNKEL (reference sequence).

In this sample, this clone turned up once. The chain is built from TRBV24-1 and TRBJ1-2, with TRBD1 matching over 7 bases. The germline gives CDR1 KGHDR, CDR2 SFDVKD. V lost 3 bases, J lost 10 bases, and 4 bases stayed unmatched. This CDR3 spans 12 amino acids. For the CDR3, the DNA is TGTGCCACCAGTGATACAGGGGCGGCCTACACCTTC. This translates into CATSDTGAAYTF.

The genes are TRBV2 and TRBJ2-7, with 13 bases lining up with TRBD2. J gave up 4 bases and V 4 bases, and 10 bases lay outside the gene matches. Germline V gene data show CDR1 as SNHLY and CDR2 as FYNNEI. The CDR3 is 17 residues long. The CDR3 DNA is TGTGCCAGCAGTGGGACTAGCGGGAGCGATACAACTTACGAGCAGTACTTC. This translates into CASSGTSGSDTTYEQYF. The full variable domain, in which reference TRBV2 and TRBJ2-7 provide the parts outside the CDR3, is EPEVTQTPSHQVTQMGQEVILRCVPISNHLYFYWYRQILGQKVEFLVSFYNNEISEKSEIFDDQFSVERPDGSNFTLKIRSTKLEDSAMYFCASSGTSGSDTTYEQYFGPGTRLTVT.

The CDR3 protein is CASSNRGTGELFF. The DNA of the CDR3 is TGTGCCAGTAGTAACCGCGGTACCGGGGAGCTGTTTTTT. The chain links TRBV19 to TRBJ2-2, with D unclear. Germline assignment: CDR1 LNHDA and CDR2 SQIVND (reference sequence). Trimming removed 4 bases from V and 5 bases from J, with 8 bases in between. This CDR3 comprises 13 residues. The variable domain in full, completed from reference TRBV19 and TRBJ2-2, reads DGGITQSPKYLFRKEGQNVTLSCEQNLNHDAMYWYRQDPGQGLRLIYYSQIVNDFQKGDIAEGYSVSREKKESFPLTVTSAQKNPTAFYLCASSNRGTGELFFGEGSRLTVL.

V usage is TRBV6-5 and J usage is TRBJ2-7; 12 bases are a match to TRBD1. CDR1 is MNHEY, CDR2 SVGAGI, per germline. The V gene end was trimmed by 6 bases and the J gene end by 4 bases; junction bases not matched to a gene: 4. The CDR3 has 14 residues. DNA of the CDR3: TGTGCCAGCAGGGGGACAGGGGGCAAGTACGAGCAGTACGTC. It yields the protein CASRGTGGKYEQYV.

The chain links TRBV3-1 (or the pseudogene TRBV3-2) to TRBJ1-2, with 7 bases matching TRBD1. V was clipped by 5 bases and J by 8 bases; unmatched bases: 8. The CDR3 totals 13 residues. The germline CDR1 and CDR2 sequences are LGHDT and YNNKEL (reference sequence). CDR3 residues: CASSAGTERGYTF. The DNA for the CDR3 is TGTGCCAGCAGCGCCGGGACAGAGAGAGGCTACACCTTC.

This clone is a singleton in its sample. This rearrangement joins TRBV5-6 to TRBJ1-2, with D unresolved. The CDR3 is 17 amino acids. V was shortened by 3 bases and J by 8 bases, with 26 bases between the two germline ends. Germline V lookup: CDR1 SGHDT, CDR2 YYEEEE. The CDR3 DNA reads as TGTGCCAGCAGCTCGAGTAAGGAAACGACACGGCTGGGCGGCTACACCTTC. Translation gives CASSSSKETTRLGGYTF.

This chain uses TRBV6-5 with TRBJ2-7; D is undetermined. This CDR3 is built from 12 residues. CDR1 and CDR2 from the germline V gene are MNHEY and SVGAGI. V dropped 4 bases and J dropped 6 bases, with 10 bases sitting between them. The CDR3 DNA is TGTGCCAGCAGTTCTCAATCAGGCGAGCAGTACGTC. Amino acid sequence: CASSSQSGEQYV.

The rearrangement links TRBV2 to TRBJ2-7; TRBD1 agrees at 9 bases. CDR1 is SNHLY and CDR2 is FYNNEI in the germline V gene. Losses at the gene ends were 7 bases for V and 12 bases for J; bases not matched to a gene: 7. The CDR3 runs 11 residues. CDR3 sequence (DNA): TGTGCCAGCAACACACAGGACAGGGGGTACGTC. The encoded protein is CASNTQDRGYV.

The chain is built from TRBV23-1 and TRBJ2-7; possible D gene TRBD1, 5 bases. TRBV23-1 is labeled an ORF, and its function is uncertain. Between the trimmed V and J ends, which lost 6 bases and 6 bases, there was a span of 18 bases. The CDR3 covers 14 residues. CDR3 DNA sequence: TGCGCCAGCAGAGAGACAGCCTCGGAGTTCGAGCAGTACGTC. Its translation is CASRETASEFEQYV.

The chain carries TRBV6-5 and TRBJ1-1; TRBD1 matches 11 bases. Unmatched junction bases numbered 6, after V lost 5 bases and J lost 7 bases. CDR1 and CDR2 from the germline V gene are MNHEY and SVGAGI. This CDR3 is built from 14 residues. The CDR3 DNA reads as TGTGCCAGCAGTCGGGACAGGGGGATGGGTGAAGCTTTCTTT. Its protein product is CASSRDRGMGEAFF.

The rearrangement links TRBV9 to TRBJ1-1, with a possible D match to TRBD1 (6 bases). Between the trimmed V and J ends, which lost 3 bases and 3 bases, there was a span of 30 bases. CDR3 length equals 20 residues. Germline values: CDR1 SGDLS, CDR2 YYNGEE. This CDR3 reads CASSAQGGALQTMDDTEAFF. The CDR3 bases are TGTGCCAGCAGCGCACAGGGTGGGGCTTTGCAAACCATGGATGACACTGAAGCTTTCTTT.

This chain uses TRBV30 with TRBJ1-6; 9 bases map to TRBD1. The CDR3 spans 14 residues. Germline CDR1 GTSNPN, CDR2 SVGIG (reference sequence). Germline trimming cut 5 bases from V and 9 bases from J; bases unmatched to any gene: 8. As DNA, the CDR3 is TGTGCCTGGTCATCCGGGACAGGGCTTTCACCCCTCCACTTT. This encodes CAWSSGTGLSPLHF.

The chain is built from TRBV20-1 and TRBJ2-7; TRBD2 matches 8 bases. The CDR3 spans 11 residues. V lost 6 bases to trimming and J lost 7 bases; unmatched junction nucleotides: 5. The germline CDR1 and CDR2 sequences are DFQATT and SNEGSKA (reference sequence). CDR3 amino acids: CSALGGREQYF. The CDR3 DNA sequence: TGCAGTGCCCTCGGCGGGAGGGAGCAGTACTTC.